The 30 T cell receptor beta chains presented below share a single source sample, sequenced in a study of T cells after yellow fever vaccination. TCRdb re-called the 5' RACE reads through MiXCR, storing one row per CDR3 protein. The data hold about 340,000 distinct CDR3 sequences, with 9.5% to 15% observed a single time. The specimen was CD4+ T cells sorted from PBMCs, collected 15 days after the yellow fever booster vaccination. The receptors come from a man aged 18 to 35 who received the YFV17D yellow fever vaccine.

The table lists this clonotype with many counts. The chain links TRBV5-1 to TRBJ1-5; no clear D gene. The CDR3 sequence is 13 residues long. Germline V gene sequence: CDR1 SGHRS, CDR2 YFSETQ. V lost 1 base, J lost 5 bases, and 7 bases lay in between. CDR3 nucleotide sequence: TGCGCCAGCAGCTTGTATGGGGATCAGCCCCAGCATTTT. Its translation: CASSLYGDQPQHF.

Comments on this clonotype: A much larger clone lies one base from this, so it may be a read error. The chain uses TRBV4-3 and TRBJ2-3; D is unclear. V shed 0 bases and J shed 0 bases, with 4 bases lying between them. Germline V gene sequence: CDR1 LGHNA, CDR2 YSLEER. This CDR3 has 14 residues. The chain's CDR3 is CASSQDSSTDTQYF. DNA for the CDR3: TGCGCCAGCAGCCAAGACAGTAGCACAGATACGCAGTATTTT.

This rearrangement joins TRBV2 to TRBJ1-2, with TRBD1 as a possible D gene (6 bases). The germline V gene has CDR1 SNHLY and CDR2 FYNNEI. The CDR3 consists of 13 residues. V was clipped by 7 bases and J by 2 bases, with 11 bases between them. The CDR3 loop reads CASNRGQNYGYTF. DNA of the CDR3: TGTGCCAGCAACCGAGGACAGAACTATGGCTACACCTTC.

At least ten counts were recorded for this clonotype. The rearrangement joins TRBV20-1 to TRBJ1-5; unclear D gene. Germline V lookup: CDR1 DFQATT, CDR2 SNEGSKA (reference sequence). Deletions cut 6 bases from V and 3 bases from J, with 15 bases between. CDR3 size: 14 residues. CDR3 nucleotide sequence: TGCAGTGCCGTGATGCCCCGATTCAATCAGCCCCAGCATTTT. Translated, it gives CSAVMPRFNQPQHF.

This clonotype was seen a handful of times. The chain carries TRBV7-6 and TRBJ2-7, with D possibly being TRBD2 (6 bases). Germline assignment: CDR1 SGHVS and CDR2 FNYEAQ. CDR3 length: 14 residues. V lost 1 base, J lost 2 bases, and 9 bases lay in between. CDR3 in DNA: TGTGCCAGCAGCTTAGTCGGGAGAACCTACGAGCAGTACTTC. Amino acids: CASSLVGRTYEQYF.

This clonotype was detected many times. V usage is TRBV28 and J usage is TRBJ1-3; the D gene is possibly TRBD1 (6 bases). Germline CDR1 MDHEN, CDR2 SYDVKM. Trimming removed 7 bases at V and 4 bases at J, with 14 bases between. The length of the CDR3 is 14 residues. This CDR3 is CASIYQGNGNTIYF. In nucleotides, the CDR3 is TGTGCCAGCATATACCAGGGGAACGGAAACACCATATATTTT.

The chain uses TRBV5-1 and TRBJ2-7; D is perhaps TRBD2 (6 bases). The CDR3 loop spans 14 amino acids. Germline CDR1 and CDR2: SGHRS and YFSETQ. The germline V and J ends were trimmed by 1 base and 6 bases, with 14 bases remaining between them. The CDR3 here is CASSLWGELGEQYF. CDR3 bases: TGCGCCAGCAGCTTGTGGGGGGAACTAGGCGAGCAGTACTTC.

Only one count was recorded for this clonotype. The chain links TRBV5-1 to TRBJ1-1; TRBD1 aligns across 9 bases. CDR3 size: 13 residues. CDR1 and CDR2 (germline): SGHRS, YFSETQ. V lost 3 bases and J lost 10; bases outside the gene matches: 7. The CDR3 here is CASSYKQGAVAFF. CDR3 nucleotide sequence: TGCGCCAGCAGCTACAAACAGGGGGCTGTAGCTTTCTTT.

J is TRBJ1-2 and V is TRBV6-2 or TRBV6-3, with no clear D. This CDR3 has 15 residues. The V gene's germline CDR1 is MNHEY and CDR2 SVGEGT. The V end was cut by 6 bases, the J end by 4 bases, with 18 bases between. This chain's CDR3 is CASRRSGLQPYGYTF. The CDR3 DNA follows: TGTGCCAGCAGGAGATCGGGATTGCAACCCTATGGCTACACCTTC.

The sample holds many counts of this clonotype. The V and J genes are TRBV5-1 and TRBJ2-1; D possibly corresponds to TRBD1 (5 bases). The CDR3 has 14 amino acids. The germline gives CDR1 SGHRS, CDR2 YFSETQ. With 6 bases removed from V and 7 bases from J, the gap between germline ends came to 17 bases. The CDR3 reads CASKPRVFSNEQFF. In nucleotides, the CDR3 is TGCGCCAGCAAACCCAGGGTTTTCTCGAATGAGCAGTTCTTC.

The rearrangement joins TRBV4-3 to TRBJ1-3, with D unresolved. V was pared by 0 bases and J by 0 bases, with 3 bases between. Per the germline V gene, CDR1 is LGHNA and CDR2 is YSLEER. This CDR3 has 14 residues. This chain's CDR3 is CASSQDRSGNTIYF. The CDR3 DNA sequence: TGCGCCAGCAGCCAAGATCGCTCTGGAAACACCATATATTTT.

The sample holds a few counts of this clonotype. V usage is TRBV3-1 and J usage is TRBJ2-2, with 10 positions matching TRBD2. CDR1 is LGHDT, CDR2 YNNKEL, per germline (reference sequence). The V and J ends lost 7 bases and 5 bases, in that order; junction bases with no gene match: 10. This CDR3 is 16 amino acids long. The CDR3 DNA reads TGTGCCAGCACTCACCCCAGCGGGGGGGCGACCGGGGAGCTGTTTTTT. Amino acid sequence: CASTHPSGGATGELFF.

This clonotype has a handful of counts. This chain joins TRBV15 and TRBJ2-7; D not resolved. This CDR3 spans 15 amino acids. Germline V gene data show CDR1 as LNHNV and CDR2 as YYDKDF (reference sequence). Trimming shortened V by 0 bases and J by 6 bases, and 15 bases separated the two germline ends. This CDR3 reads CATSRDQDRSGEQYF. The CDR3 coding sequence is TGTGCCACCAGCAGAGATCAAGACCGGTCGGGCGAGCAGTACTTC.

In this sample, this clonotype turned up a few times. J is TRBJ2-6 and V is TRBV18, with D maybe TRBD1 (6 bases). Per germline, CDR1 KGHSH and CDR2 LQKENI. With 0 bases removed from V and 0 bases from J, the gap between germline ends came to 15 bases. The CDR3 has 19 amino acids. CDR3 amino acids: CASSPPNRVTSSGANVLTF. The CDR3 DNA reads TGTGCCAGCTCACCACCGAACAGGGTAACCTCCTCTGGGGCCAACGTCCTGACTTTC.

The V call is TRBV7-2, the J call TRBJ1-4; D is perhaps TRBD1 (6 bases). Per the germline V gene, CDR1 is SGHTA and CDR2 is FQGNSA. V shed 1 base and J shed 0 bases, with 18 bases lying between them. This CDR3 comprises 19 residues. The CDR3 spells CASSLDGRGIGATNEKLFF. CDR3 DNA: TGTGCCAGCAGCTTAGATGGCAGGGGCATTGGCGCAACTAATGAAAAACTGTTTTTT.

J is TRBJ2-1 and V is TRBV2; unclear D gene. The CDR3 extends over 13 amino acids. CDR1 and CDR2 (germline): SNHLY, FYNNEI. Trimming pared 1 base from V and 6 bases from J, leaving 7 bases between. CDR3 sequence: CASSEVELNEQFF. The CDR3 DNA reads TGTGCCAGCAGTGAAGTTGAACTCAATGAGCAGTTCTTC.

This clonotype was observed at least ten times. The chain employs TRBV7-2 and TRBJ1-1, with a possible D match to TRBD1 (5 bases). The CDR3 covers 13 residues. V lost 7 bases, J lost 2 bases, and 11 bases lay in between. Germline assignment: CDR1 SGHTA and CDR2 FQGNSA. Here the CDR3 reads CASTQQVNTEAFF. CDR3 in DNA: TGTGCCAGCACCCAACAGGTCAACACTGAAGCTTTCTTT.

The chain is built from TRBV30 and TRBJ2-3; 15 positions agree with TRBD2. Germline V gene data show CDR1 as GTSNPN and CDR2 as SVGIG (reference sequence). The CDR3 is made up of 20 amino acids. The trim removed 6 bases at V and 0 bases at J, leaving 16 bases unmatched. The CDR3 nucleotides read TGTGCCTGTCGGTCCGGGGCGGGACTAGCGGGGGGCATGAGCACAGATACGCAGTATTTT. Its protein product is CACRSGAGLAGGMSTDTQYF.

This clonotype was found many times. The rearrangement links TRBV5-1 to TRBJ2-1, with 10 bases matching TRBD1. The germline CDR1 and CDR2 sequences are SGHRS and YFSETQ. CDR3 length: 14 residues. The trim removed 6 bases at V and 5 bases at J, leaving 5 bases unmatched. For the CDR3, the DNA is TGCGCCAGCAAGAGACAGGGGGCTGACAATGAGCAGTTCTTC. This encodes CASKRQGADNEQFF.

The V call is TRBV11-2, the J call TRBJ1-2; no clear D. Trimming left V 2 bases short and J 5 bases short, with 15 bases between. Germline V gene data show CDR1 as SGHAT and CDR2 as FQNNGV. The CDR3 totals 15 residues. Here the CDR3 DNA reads TGTGCCAGCAGCTTACAGGCGGGCTACCGATATGGCTACACCTTC. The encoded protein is CASSLQAGYRYGYTF.

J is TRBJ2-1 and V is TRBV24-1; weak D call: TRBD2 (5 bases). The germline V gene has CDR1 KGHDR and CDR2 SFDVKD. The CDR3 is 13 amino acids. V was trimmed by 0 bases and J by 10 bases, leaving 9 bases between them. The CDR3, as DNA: TGTGCCACCAGTGATTTGGACGGGGTCGAGCAGTTCTTC. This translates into CATSDLDGVEQFF.

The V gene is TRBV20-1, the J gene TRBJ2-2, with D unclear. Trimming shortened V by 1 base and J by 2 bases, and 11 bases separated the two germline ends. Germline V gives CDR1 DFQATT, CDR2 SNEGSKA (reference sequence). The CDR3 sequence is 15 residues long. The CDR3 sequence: CSARGRKGNTGELFF. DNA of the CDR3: TGCAGTGCTAGAGGAAGGAAAGGAAACACCGGGGAGCTGTTTTTT.

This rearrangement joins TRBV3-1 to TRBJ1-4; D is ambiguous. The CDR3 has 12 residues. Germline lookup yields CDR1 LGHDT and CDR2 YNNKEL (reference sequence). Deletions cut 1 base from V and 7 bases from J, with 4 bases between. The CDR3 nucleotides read TGTGCCAGCAGCCAAGCCGCTGAAAAACTGTTTTTT. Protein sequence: CASSQAAEKLFF.

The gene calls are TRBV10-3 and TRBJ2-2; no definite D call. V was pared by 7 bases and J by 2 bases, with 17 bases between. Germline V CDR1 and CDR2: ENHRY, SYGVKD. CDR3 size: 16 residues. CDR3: CAINNHQNSNTGELFF. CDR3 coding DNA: TGTGCCATCAACAATCATCAGAACTCCAACACCGGGGAGCTGTTTTTT.

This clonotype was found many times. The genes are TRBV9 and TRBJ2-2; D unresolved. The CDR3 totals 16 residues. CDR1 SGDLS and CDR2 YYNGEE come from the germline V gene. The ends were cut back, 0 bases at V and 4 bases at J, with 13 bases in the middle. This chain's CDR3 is CASSVGQSMFTGELFF. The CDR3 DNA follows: TGTGCCAGCAGCGTAGGGCAGTCGATGTTCACCGGGGAGCTGTTTTTT. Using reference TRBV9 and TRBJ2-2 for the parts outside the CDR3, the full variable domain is DSGVTQTPKHLITATGQRVTLRCSPRSGDLSVYWYQQSLDQGLQFLIQYYNGEERAKGNILERFSAQQFPDLHSELNLSSLELGDSALYFCASSVGQSMFTGELFFGEGSRLTVL.

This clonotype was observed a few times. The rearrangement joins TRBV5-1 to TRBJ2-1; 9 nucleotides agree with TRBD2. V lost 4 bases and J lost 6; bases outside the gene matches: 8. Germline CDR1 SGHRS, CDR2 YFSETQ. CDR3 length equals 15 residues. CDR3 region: CASSPRLADPNEQFF. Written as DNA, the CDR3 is TGCGCCAGCAGCCCCAGACTAGCGGATCCCAATGAGCAGTTCTTC.

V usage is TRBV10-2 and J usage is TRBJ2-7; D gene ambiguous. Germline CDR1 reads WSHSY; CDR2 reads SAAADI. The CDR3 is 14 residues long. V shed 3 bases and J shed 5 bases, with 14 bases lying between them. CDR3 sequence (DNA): TGCGCCAGCAGTGAACCTGGTCATGGGGACGAGCAGTACGTC. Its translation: CASSEPGHGDEQYV.

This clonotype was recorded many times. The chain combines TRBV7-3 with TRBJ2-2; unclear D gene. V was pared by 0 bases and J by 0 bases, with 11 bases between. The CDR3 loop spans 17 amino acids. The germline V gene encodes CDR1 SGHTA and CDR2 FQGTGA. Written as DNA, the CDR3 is TGTGCCAGCAGCTTAACTCTTGGAAAAGCGAACACCGGGGAGCTGTTTTTT. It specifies CASSLTLGKANTGELFF.

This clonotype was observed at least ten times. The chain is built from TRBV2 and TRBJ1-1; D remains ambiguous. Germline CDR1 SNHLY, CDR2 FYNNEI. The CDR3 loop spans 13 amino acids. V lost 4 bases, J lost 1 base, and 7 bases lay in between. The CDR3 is CASSGEGNTEAFF. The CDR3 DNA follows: TGTGCCAGCAGTGGGGAGGGGAACACTGAAGCTTTCTTT.

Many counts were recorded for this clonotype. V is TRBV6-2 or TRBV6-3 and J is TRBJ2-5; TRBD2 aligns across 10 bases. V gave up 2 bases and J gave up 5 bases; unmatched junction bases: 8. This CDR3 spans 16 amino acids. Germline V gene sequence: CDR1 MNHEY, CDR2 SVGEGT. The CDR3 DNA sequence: TGTGCCAGCAGTTACCTGCTAGCGGGGGAGAAGGAGACCCAGTACTTC. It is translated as CASSYLLAGEKETQYF.